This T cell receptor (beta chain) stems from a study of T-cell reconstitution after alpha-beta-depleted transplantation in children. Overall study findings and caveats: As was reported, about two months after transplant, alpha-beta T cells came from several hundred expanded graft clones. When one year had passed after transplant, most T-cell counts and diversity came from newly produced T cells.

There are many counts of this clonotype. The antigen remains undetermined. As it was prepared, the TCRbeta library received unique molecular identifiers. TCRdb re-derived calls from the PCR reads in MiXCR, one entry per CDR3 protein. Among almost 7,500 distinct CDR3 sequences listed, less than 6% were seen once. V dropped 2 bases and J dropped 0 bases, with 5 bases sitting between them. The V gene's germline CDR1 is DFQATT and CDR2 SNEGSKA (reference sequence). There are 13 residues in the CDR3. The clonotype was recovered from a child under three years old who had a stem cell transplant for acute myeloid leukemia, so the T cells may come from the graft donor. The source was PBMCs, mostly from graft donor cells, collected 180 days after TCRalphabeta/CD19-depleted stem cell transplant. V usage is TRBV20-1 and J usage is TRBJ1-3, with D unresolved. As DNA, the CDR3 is TGCAGTGCTAGACAGTCCTCTGGAAACACCATATATTTT. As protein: CSARQSSGNTIYF.